These 5 T cell receptor beta chains came from one sample sequenced in a study of T-cell reconstitution after alpha-beta-depleted transplantation in children (TCRdb year 2016). The treatment or condition label on this specimen signifies: allogeneic hematopoietic cell transplantation with graft depleted of TCRalphabeta T cells and CD19 B cells. The library was made by PCR. Instrument used: Illumina HiSeq 2500. To normalize quantification of the TCRbeta repertoire, the TCR libraries were built with molecular barcoding that relied on unique molecular identifiers. Starting from the raw public reads, TCRdb applied fastp trimming at Q25, assembled clones with MiXCR and retained in-frame beta chains. CDR3 protein duplicates are merged, each entry listing the most common genes and DNA. This sample comprises about 420,000 distinct CDR3 sequences, roughly 15% of them detected only once. The leading ten clones occupy 25% to 35% of the sample.

Sequencing used PBMCs, mostly from graft donor cells, obtained 360 days after TCRalphabeta/CD19-depleted stem cell transplant. All receptors come from a boy younger than two who had a stem cell transplant for Wiskott-Aldrich syndrome, so the T cells may come from the graft donor.

This clonotype was seen a handful of times. The gene calls are TRBV20-1 and TRBJ2-1, with TRBD2 matching over 8 bases. J gave up 9 bases and V 2 bases, and 12 bases lay outside the gene matches. The germline CDR1 and CDR2 sequences are DFQATT and SNEGSKA (reference sequence). The CDR3 extends over 15 amino acids. CDR3 in amino acids: CSARIGTRATGEQFF. The CDR3 DNA is TGCAGTGCTAGAATTGGGACTAGGGCCACCGGTGAGCAGTTCTTC.

The genes are TRBV5-1 and TRBJ2-7, with 9 nucleotides matching TRBD1. The CDR3 runs 15 residues. In germline, CDR1 is SGHRS, CDR2 YFSETQ. J lost 3 bases, V lost 1 base, and 5 bases had no gene match. The CDR3 nucleotides are TGCGCCAGCAGCTTGAGGTGGACAGGGGACTACGAGCAGTACTTC. Its translation is CASSLRWTGDYEQYF.

The rearrangement joins TRBV28 to TRBJ1-5; 7 bases map to TRBD1. The length of the CDR3 is 14 residues. Trimming at V came to 6 bases and at J to 2 bases, leaving 4 bases not matched to a gene. The V gene's germline CDR1 is MDHEN and CDR2 SYDVKM. DNA for the CDR3: TGTGCCAGCAGGTTAACAGGGGGCAATCAGCCCCAGCATTTT. It encodes CASRLTGGNQPQHF.

This clonotype showed up just a few times. The rearrangement links TRBV4-3 to TRBJ2-5; 8 nucleotides line up with TRBD1. CDR1 is LGHNA, CDR2 YSLEER, per germline. V gave up 5 bases and J gave up 2 bases; unmatched junction bases: 7. The CDR3 runs to 15 residues. The CDR3 is CASSKDRALQETQYF. The CDR3 coding sequence is TGCGCCAGCAGCAAGGACAGGGCCCTTCAAGAGACCCAGTACTTC.

This clonotype was seen a handful of times. CDR3 sequence (DNA): TGTGCCAGCAGCTCCCTTTTGACTAGCGTGGATACGCAGTATTTT. It encodes CASSSLLTSVDTQYF. This rearrangement joins TRBV13 to TRBJ2-3; 8 bases fit TRBD2. V lost 4 bases and J lost 6; bases outside the gene matches: 9. CDR1 and CDR2 (germline): PRHDT, FYEKMQ (reference sequence). This CDR3 is 15 amino acids long. The full variable domain, rest sourced from reference TRBV13 and TRBJ2-3, is AAGVIQSPRHLIKEKRETATLKCYPIPRHDTVYWYQQGPGQDPQFLISFYEKMQSDKGSIPDRFSAQQFSDYHSELNMSSLELGDSALYFCASSSLLTSVDTQYFGPGTRLTVL.